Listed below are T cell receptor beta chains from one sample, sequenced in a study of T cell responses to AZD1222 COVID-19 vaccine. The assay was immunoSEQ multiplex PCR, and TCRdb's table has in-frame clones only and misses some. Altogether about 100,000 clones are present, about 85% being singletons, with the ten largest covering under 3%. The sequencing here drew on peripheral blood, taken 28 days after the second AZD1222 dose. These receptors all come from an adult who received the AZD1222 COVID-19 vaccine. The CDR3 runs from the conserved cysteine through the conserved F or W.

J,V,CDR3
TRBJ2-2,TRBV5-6,CASSLGQINTGELFF
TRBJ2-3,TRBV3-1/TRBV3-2,CASSSEGVSTDTQYF
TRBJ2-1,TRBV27,CASSIRVQRNNEQFF
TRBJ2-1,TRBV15,CATSRDRGDEQFF
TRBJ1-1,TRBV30,CAQQANTEAFF
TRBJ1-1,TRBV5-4,CASSFQTGIQEAFF
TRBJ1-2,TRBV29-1,CSVKIGNYGYTF
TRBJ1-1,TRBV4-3,CASSRTRTGGRSTEAFF
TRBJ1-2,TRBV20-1,CSPGGGYGYTF
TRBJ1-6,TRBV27,CASSLEGGNSPLHF
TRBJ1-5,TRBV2,CASSEGRTAPYQPQHF
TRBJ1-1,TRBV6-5,CASSYAGTGEAFF
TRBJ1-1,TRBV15,CATSRDMDRNTEAFF
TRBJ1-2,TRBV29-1,CSDRDGRNYGYTF
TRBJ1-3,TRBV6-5,CASSYKNTIYF
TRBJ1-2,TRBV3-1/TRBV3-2,CASSQGQGGYTF
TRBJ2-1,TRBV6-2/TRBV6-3,CASSPLPFATRLSHNEQFF
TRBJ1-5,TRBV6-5,CASSRTENQPQHF